These 25 T cell receptor beta chains share one sample of origin, sequenced in a study of blood T cell repertoires in COVID-19. Produced via immunoSEQ multiplex PCR; TCRdb's table is partial and in-frame only. Of about 26,000 clones detected, 90% appear once; the ten largest clones hold around 1.7%. The specimen was peripheral blood. Receptors originate from a woman in her sixties or seventies with active COVID-19.

CDR3 nucleotides: TGTGCCAGCATTCGAGGGTCGTCAGGCGGGAGCCTCGATGAGCAGTTCTTC. Its protein is CASIRGSSGGSLDEQFF. The rearrangement uses TRBV6-6 and TRBJ2-1, with TRBD2 identical over 7 bases. Germline CDR1 and CDR2: MNHNY and SVGAGI (reference sequence). The CDR3 length is 17 residues. V shed 7 bases and J 8 bases; nucleotides not matched to a gene: 20.

The chain combines TRBV30 with TRBJ2-7; 8 bases are a match to TRBD1. V lost 8 bases to trimming and J lost 3 bases; unmatched junction nucleotides: 9. This CDR3 has 13 residues. CDR1 is GTSNPN and CDR2 is SVGIG in the germline V gene (reference sequence). Written as DNA, the CDR3 is TGTGCCGGACAGGGTGGTCGGATCTACGAGCAGTACTTC. Translation gives CAGQGGRIYEQYF.

This clone was counted once. The chain is built from TRBV18 and TRBJ1-1, with D possibly matching TRBD1 (5 bases). The CDR3 has 17 residues. Between the trimmed V and J ends, which lost 3 bases and 0 bases, there was a span of 17 bases. CDR1 and CDR2 from the germline V gene are KGHSH and LQKENI. Here the CDR3 reads CASSPGHVRIMNTEAFF. The DNA for the CDR3 is TGTGCCAGCTCACCCGGACACGTCCGCATAATGAACACTGAAGCTTTCTTT.

The table lists this clone with a count of one. This chain joins TRBV5-4 and TRBJ2-7, with D perhaps matching TRBD1 (6 bases). Trimming stripped 4 bases from V and 5 bases from J, with 10 bases between. From germline, CDR1 is SGHNT and CDR2 YYREEE (reference sequence). This CDR3 is 12 amino acids long. For the CDR3, the DNA is TGTGCCAGCAGCCGGACAGCTAACGAGCAGTACTTC. Translating it yields CASSRTANEQYF.

The V and J genes are TRBV27 and TRBJ1-6; 7 positions agree with TRBD1. From germline, CDR1 is MNHEY and CDR2 SMNVEV (reference sequence). V lost 0 bases, J lost 8 bases, and 7 bases stayed unmatched. The CDR3 spans 16 residues. CDR3 amino acids: CASSLSGTVSHSPLHF. Here the CDR3 DNA reads TGTGCCAGCAGTTTATCGGGGACAGTGAGCCATTCACCCCTCCACTTT.

This clone was seen a single time. This chain joins TRBV30 and TRBJ2-3; 10 bases map to TRBD2. The CDR3 extends over 18 amino acids. Germline loops: CDR1 GTSNPN, CDR2 SVGIG (reference sequence). V dropped 2 bases and J dropped 0; count of bases not matched to a gene: 11. The CDR3 reads CAWSLAGAFPPSTDTQYF. CDR3 DNA: TGTGCCTGGAGTCTAGCGGGAGCCTTCCCGCCTAGCACAGATACGCAGTATTTT.

This clone is a singleton in its sample. The chain recombines TRBV19 with TRBJ1-2; 10 bases agree with TRBD1. The CDR3 extends over 15 amino acids. Germline trimming cut 7 bases from V and 0 bases from J; bases unmatched to any gene: 5. The germline gives CDR1 LNHDA, CDR2 SQIVND (reference sequence). The chain's CDR3 is CASKVGTGANYGYTF. CDR3 DNA sequence: TGTGCCAGTAAAGTGGGGACAGGGGCTAACTATGGCTACACCTTC.

The J gene is TRBJ2-7, the V gene TRBV6-2 or TRBV6-3; 11 positions match TRBD2. CDR1 is MNHEY and CDR2 is SVGEGT in the germline V gene. Trimming removed 1 base from V and 6 bases from J; junction bases left unmatched: 8. This CDR3 spans 16 amino acids. In DNA, the CDR3 is TGTGCCAGCAGTTACTTTCCTAGCGGGAGGATGAGCGAGCAGTACTTC. It codes for CASSYFPSGRMSEQYF.

This clone has a single count. The genes are TRBV5-1 and TRBJ1-2; 9 bases align to TRBD1. After removal of 3 bases from V and 7 bases from J, the junction contained 10 bases not matched to a gene. This CDR3 has 15 residues. Looked up from germline, CDR1 is SGHRS and CDR2 is YFSETQ. CDR3 sequence (DNA): TGCGCCAGCAGCTCCATACCGGGACAGGGCCTTGGCTACACCTTC. Translated: CASSSIPGQGLGYTF.

J is TRBJ2-1 and V is TRBV18, with a possible D match to TRBD1 (5 bases). Trimming left V 0 bases short and J 4 bases short, with 10 bases between. The V gene's germline CDR1 is KGHSH and CDR2 LQKENI. The CDR3 extends over 15 amino acids. The CDR3 here is CASSPPGPGYNEQFF. CDR3 coding DNA: TGTGCCAGCTCACCACCGGGGCCCGGGTACAATGAGCAGTTCTTC. The full variable domain, its missing parts supplied by reference TRBV18 and TRBJ2-1, is NAGVMQNPRHLVRRRGQEARLRCSPMKGHSHVYWYRQLPEEGLKFMVYLQKENIIDESGMPKERFSAEFPKEGPSILRIQQVVRGDSAAYFCASSPPGPGYNEQFFGPGTRLTVL.

The chain links TRBV2 to TRBJ2-3, with 15 positions matching TRBD2. Per germline, CDR1 SNHLY and CDR2 FYNNEI. The CDR3 is 18 residues long. The V and J ends lost 5 bases and 2 bases, in that order; junction bases with no gene match: 8. CDR3 loop: CASSRAGTSGRPTDTQYF. The CDR3 DNA reads TGTGCCAGCAGTAGGGCTGGGACTAGCGGGAGGCCCACAGATACGCAGTATTTT.

This rearrangement joins TRBV11-2 to TRBJ2-3, with 11 nucleotides matching TRBD2. The CDR3 is 16 residues long. Looked up from germline, CDR1 is SGHAT and CDR2 is FQNNGV. V trimming: 2 bases; J trimming: 5 bases; junction bases outside the gene matches: 6. This chain's CDR3 is CASSLYEGTSGDTQYF. As DNA, the CDR3 is TGTGCCAGCAGCTTATATGAGGGGACTAGCGGAGATACGCAGTATTTT.

This clone appeared a single time. The V and J genes are TRBV27 and TRBJ2-1, with 10 bases that match TRBD2. Germline CDR1 is MNHEY and CDR2 is SMNVEV (reference sequence). The CDR3 extends over 18 amino acids. Unmatched junction bases numbered 10, after V lost 0 bases and J lost 5 bases. The CDR3 loop reads CASSLSVILAGDNNEQFF. The CDR3 DNA reads as TGTGCCAGCAGTTTATCTGTGATCCTAGCGGGAGACAACAATGAGCAGTTCTTC.

The chain joins TRBV24-1 to TRBJ2-1; a possible D gene is TRBD2 (6 bases). V lost 4 bases and J lost 6, with 21 bases in between. Germline V gene sequence: CDR1 KGHDR, CDR2 SFDVKD. The CDR3 has 17 residues. The CDR3 here is CATSDLRDPMTINEQFF. CDR3 sequence (DNA): TGTGCCACCAGTGACCTGCGGGACCCAATGACGATCAATGAGCAGTTCTTC.

V gene TRBV7-2 combines with J gene TRBJ1-6; 7 bases are shared with TRBD1. CDR3 length equals 15 residues. Germline V gene sequence: CDR1 SGHTA, CDR2 FQGNSA. V lost 5 bases and J lost 5; bases outside the gene matches: 6. CDR3 in amino acids: CASSTQGRNNSPLHF. The CDR3 region has the DNA TGTGCCAGCAGCACACAGGGGCGGAATAATTCACCCCTCCACTTT.

The chain carries TRBV14 and TRBJ1-4; 9 bases are shared with TRBD1. The ends lost 2 bases at V and 5 bases at J; junction bases unmatched: 3. From germline, CDR1 is SGHDN and CDR2 FVKESK. The CDR3 sequence is 15 residues long. The CDR3 bases are TGTGCCAGCAGCCAAACAGGGGGCCCCAATGAAAAACTGTTTTTT. This gives the protein CASSQTGGPNEKLFF.

The V gene is TRBV13, the J gene TRBJ2-7; D ambiguous. Germline-derived CDR1 and CDR2 are PRHDT and FYEKMQ (reference sequence). The CDR3 has 12 residues. V shed 8 bases and J shed 4 bases, with 12 bases lying between them. CDR3 sequence (DNA): TGTGCCAGCTCCCTCGGTGGTTACGAGCAGTACTTC. It translates to CASSLGGYEQYF.

The V call is TRBV28, the J call TRBJ1-5, with TRBD1 matching over 7 bases. Germline trimming cut 6 bases from V and 4 bases from J; bases unmatched to any gene: 9. CDR1 is MDHEN, CDR2 SYDVKM, per germline. CDR3 length: 15 residues. The chain's CDR3 is CASSLDREVNQPQHF. The DNA of the CDR3 is TGTGCCAGCAGCCTAGACAGGGAAGTTAATCAGCCCCAGCATTTT.

The chain couples TRBV4-2 to TRBJ1-4; D call uncertain. Germline loops: CDR1 LGHNA, CDR2 YNFKEQ. V gave up 0 bases and J gave up 5 bases, with 7 bases separating them. This CDR3 region has 14 residues. Written as DNA, the CDR3 is TGTGCCAGCAGCCAAGATCCGGAGAATGAAAAACTGTTTTTT. Translated: CASSQDPENEKLFF.

This clone appeared a single time. V is TRBV3-1 (or the pseudogene TRBV3-2) and J is TRBJ1-4, with D possibly TRBD1 on 5 matching bases. The CDR3 is 14 amino acids. The germline gives CDR1 LGHDT, CDR2 YNNKEL (reference sequence). V was clipped by 0 bases and J by 6 bases, with 8 bases between them. The CDR3 sequence: CASSQDPRDEKLFF. The DNA of the CDR3 is TGTGCCAGCAGCCAAGACCCCAGGGATGAAAAACTGTTTTTT.

The chain combines TRBV6-1 with TRBJ2-7; TRBD1 matches at 7 bases. Germline V CDR1 and CDR2: MNHNS, SASEGT. This CDR3 region has 13 residues. With 2 bases clipped from V and 5 bases from J, the junction kept 3 bases outside the gene matches. In DNA, the CDR3 is TGTGCCAGCAGTGAACAGGGGGTCGACGAGCAGTACTTC. Translated, it gives CASSEQGVDEQYF.

The chain is built from TRBV29-1 and TRBJ1-5; D remains unclear. Trimming shortened V by 5 bases and J by 5 bases, and 13 bases separated the two germline ends. The V gene's germline CDR1 is SQVTM and CDR2 ANQGSEA. This CDR3 region has 13 residues. The CDR3 protein is CSVIEGPHQPQHF. As DNA, the CDR3 is TGCAGCGTTATAGAGGGTCCCCATCAGCCCCAGCATTTT.

This clone has just one count. V gene TRBV7-2 combines with J gene TRBJ2-1; 7 bases line up with TRBD2. The CDR3 totals 15 residues. The V gene end was trimmed by 5 bases and the J gene end by 10 bases; junction bases not matched to a gene: 14. Germline CDR1 SGHTA, CDR2 FQGNSA. The chain's CDR3 is CASSIHSGPLAEQFF. The CDR3 DNA sequence: TGTGCCAGCAGCATTCATAGCGGGCCACTAGCGGAGCAGTTCTTC. Drawing the rest from reference TRBV7-2 and TRBJ2-1, the complete variable domain is GAGVSQSPSNKVTEKGKDVELRCDPISGHTALYWYRQSLGQGLEFLIYFQGNSAPDKSGLPSDRFSAERTGGSVSTLTIQRTQQEDSAVYLCASSIHSGPLAEQFFGPGTRLTVL.

In this sample, this clone turned up once. The chain joins TRBV5-1 to TRBJ2-1, with 9 bases matching TRBD2. Looked up from germline, CDR1 is SGHRS and CDR2 is YFSETQ. The CDR3 runs to 15 residues. Germline trimming cut 4 bases from V and 5 bases from J; bases unmatched to any gene: 7. This chain's CDR3 is CASSVSGRSDNEQFF. The CDR3 region has the DNA TGCGCCAGCAGCGTTAGCGGGAGATCTGACAATGAGCAGTTCTTC.

The chain uses TRBV29-1 and TRBJ2-2; maybe TRBD2 (5 bases). V was trimmed by 4 bases and J by 5 bases, leaving 5 bases between them. The V gene's germline CDR1 is SQVTM and CDR2 ANQGSEA. This CDR3 spans 11 amino acids. The CDR3 DNA sequence: TGCAGCGTTGGGAGGACCGGGGAGCTGTTTTTT. Its protein product is CSVGRTGELFF.